This TCR beta chain comes out of a study of CD8 T cell repertoires and HIV-1 epitope variants. Study-level information: Control wells had CMV/EBV/flu peptides, negative Ebola AY9, or no peptide. A roughly 10-day culture received IL-2, IL-7 and IL-15 on days 3 and 7. Study-wide points: This assay reports beta chains of antigen-expanded cells, not T cell function.

The ends lost 6 bases at V and 5 bases at J; junction bases unmatched: 7. Germline V gives CDR1 MDHEN, CDR2 SYDVKM. This CDR3 comprises 13 residues. With respect to this clone: As yet, its antigen is unknown.

Sequenced by immunoSEQ multiplex PCR; TCRdb stores in-frame clones only, minus some. The table shows about 4,800 clones, with about two thirds occurring only once. The clonotype was recovered from a male donor with HIV. The sample consisted of cultured CD8+ T cells derived from PBMCs. The V gene is TRBV28, the J gene TRBJ2-7; TRBD1 aligns across 7 bases. The DNA for the CDR3 is TGTGCCAGCAGCCTGACAGGGTGGGACGAGCAGTACTTC. Protein: CASSLTGWDEQYF.